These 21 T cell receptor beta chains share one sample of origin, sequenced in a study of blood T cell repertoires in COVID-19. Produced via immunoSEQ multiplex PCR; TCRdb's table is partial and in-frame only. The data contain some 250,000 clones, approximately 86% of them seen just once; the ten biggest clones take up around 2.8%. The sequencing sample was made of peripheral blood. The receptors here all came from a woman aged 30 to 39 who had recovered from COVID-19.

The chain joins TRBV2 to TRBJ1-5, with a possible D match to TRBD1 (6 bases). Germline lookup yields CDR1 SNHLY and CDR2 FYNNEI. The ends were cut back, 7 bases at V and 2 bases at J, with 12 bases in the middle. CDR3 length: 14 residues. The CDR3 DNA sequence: TGTGCCAGCAACCAACAGGGACGCAATCAGCCCCAGCATTTT. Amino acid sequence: CASNQQGRNQPQHF.

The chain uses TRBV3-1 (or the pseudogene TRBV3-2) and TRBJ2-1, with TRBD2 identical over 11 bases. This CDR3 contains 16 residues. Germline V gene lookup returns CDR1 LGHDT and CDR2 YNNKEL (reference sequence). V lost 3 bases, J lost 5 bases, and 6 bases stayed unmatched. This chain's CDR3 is CASSQLAGGPHNEQFF. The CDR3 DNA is TGTGCCAGCAGCCAGTTAGCGGGGGGGCCACACAATGAGCAGTTCTTC.

Here the CDR3 reads CASSSKPGQANNEQFF. The CDR3, as DNA: TGTGCCAGCAGCTCCAAACCGGGACAAGCTAACAATGAGCAGTTCTTC. The V call is TRBV7-6, the J call TRBJ2-1; D is possibly TRBD1 (6 bases). The CDR3 spans 16 residues. Trimming left V 4 bases short and J 5 bases short, with 18 bases between. The germline gives CDR1 SGHVS, CDR2 FNYEAQ.

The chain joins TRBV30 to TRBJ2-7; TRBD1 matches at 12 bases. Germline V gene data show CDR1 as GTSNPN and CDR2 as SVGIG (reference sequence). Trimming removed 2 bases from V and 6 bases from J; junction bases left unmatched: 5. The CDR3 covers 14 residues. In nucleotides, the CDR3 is TGTGCCTGGAGTAGCGGGACAGGGGGCACCGAGCAGTACTTC. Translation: CAWSSGTGGTEQYF. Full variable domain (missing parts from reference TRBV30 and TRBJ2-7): SQTIHQWPATLVQPVGSPLSLECTVEGTSNPNLYWYRQAAGRGLQLLFYSVGIGQISSEVPQNLSASRPQDRQFILSSKKLLLSDSGFYLCAWSSGTGGTEQYFGPGTRLTVT.

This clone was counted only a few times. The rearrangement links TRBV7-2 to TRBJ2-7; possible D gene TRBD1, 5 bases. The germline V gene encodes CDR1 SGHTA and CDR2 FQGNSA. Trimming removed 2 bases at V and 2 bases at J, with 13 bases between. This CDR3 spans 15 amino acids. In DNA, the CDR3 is TGTGCCAGCAGCTTATCGGACGACAGCCCCTACGAGCAGTACTTC. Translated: CASSLSDDSPYEQYF.

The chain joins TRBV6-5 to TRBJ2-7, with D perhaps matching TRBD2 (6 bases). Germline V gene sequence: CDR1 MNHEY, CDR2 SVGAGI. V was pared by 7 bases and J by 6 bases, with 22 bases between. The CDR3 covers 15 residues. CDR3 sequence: CASTQGRGTTLEQYF. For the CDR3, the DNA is TGTGCCAGCACTCAAGGACGGGGGACGACCCTCGAGCAGTACTTC.

The CDR3 loop is CASSFGTSGKETQYF. The CDR3 bases are TGTGCCAGCAGCTTTGGGACTAGCGGAAAAGAGACCCAGTACTTC. This chain uses TRBV7-7 with TRBJ2-5; the match to TRBD2 covers 11 bases. V was clipped by 3 bases and J by 3 bases; unmatched bases: 3. Germline V gives CDR1 SSHAT, CDR2 FNYEAQ (reference sequence). The CDR3 extends over 15 amino acids.

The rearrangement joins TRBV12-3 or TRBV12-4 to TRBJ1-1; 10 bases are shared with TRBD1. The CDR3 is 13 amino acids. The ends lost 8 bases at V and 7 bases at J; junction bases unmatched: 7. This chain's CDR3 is CASVQTGGSEAFF. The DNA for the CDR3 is TGTGCCAGCGTACAGACAGGGGGCAGTGAAGCTTTCTTT.

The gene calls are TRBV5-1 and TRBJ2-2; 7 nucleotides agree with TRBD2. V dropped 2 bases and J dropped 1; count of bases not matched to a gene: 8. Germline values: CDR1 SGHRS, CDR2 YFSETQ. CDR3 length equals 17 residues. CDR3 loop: CASSFLLGGGNTGELFF. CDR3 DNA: TGCGCCAGCAGCTTTTTATTAGGCGGGGGGAACACCGGGGAGCTGTTTTTT.

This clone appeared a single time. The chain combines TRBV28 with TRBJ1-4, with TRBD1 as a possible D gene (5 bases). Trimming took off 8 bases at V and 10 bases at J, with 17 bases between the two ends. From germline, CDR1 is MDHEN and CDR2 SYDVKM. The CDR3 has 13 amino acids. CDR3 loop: CASPSGGEGKLFF. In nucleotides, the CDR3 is TGTGCCAGCCCCTCGGGGGGGGAGGGAAAACTGTTTTTT.

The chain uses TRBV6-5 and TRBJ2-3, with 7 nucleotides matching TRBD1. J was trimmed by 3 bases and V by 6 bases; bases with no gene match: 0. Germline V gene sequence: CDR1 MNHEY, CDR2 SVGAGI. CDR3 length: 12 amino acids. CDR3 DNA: TGTGCCAGCAGGGACAGGACAGATACGCAGTATTTT. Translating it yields CASRDRTDTQYF.

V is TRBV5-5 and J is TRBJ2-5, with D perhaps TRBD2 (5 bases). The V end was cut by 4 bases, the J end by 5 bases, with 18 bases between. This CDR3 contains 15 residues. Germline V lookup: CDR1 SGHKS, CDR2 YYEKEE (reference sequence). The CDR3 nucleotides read TGTGCCAGCAGCCTCGGAGATCTAGCTCGGGAGACCCAGTACTTC. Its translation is CASSLGDLARETQYF.

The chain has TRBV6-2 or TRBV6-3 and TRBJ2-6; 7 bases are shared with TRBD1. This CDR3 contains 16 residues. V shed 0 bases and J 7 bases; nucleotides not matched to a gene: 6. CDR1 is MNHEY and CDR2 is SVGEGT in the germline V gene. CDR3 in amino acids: CASSYSRGRGANVLTF. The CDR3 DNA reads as TGTGCCAGCAGTTACTCAAGGGGGCGAGGTGCCAACGTCCTGACTTTC.

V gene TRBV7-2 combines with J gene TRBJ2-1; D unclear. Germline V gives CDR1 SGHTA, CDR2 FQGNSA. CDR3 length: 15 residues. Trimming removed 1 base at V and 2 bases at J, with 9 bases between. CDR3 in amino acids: CASSLDLLAYNEQFF. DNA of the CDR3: TGTGCCAGCAGCTTAGACTTATTAGCCTACAATGAGCAGTTCTTC.

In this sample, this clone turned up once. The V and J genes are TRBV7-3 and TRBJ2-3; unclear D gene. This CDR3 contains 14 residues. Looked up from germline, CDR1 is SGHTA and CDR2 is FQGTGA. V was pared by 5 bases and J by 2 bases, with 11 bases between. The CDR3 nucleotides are TGTGCCAGCAGCGGAGTGCCGTCCACAGATACGCAGTATTTT. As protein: CASSGVPSTDTQYF. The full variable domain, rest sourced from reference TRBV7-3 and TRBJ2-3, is GAGVSQTPSNKVTEKGKYVELRCDPISGHTALYWYRQSLGQGPEFLIYFQGTGAADDSGLPNDRFFAVRPEGSVSTLKIQRTERGDSAVYLCASSGVPSTDTQYFGPGTRLTVL.

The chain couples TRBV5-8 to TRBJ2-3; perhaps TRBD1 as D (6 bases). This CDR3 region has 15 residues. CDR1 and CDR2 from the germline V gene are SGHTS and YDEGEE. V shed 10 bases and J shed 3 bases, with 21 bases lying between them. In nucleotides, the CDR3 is TGTGCCCTATCCTCGGGACAAACAACAACAGATACGCAGTATTTT. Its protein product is CALSSGQTTTDTQYF.

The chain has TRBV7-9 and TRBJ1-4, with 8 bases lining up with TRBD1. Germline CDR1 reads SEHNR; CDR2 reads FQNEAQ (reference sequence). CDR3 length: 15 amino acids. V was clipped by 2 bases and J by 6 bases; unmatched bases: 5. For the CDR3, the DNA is TGTGCCAGCAGCTTATTCTCAGGGGGCGATGAAAAACTGTTTTTT. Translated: CASSLFSGGDEKLFF.

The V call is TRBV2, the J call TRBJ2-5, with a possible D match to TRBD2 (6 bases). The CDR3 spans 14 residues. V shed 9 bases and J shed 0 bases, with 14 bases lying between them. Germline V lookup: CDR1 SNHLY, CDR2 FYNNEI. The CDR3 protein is CASGGSPNQETQYF. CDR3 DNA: TGTGCCAGTGGGGGGTCACCGAACCAAGAGACCCAGTACTTC.

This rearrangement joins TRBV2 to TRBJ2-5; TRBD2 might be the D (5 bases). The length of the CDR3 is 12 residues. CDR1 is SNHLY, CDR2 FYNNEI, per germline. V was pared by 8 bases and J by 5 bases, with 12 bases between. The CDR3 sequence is CASSGGRETQYF. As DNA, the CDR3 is TGTGCCAGCTCAGGAGGTCGTGAGACCCAGTACTTC.

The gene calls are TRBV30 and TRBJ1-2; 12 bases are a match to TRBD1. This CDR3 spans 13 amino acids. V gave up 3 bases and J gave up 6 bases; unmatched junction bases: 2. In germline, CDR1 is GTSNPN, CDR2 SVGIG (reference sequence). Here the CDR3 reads CAWSRDRGHGYTF. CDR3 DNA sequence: TGTGCCTGGAGCCGGGACAGGGGGCATGGCTACACCTTC.

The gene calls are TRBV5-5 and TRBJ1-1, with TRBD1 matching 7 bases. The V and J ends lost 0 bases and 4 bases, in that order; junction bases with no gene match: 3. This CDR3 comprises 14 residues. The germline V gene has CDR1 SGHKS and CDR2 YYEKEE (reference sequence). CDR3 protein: CASSLARDSTEAFF. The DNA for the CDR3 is TGTGCCAGCAGCTTGGCCAGGGACAGCACTGAAGCTTTCTTT.